The rows below give T cell receptor beta chains drawn from one sample of a study of cytomegalovirus exposure and HLA in healthy donors. The protocol was immunoSEQ multiplex PCR, while the TCRdb copy is restricted to in-frame clones and leaves out a portion. This sample has about 72,000 clones, with approximately 80% found just once. Sequenced sample: PBMCs. These receptors all stem from a man in his forties in good health and CMV-seronegative. Both conserved end residues are part of each CDR3. Fields, in order: V gene, D gene, CDR3 length, CDR3 protein. The D gene is left open where the match is weak.

>TRBV9|.|13
CASSPQGFYGYTF
>TRBV7-9|.|14
CASSPVGRVETQYF
>TRBV6-1|.|13
CASSEKDREPQHF
>TRBV6-1|.|12
CASPLPNSEAFF
>TRBV9|TRBD1|15
CASSDGQGFGLELFF
>TRBV19|.|15
CASSMWSPGDSPLHF
>TRBV2|TRBD1|13
CASSTQGAGELFF
>TRBV18|TRBD2|15
CASSPSGVNYNEQFF
>TRBV19|.|16
CASSITRDKLQETQYF
>TRBV10-2|TRBD2|16
CASSEPGGIGSYEQYF
>TRBV6-4|TRBD2|18
CASSATYEGLESYNEQFF
>TRBV2|.|11
CAGGVAYEQYF
>TRBV6-1|.|12
CAGRGYSYEQYF
>TRBV19|TRBD2|14
CASSPTSAQETQYF
>TRBV27|.|21
CASSLSVAGRDGYATNEKLFF
>TRBV6-5|TRBD1|14
CASNDRGSGNTIYF
>TRBV7-3|TRBD1|15
CASSSSPGDSYGYTF
>TRBV29-1|.|12
CSVEVYGEKLFF
>TRBV29-1|TRBD1|13
CSARGQGLYGYTF
>TRBV11-3|.|14
CASSEQGLGGELFF
>TRBV6-6|.|14
CASRSHTGSETQYF
>TRBV7-2|.|13
CASSFTGVYEQYF
>TRBV5-5|TRBD2|15
CASSRTSVSTDTQYF
>TRBV27|.|15
CASSSPRGMNTEAFF
>TRBV29-1|TRBD1|12
CSAVQGDGGYTF
>TRBV9|.|14
CASSAPGGSTEAFF
>TRBV6-5|TRBD2|14
CASSKRGGPETQYF
>TRBV27|.|14
CASSLSGAVKPQHF
>TRBV5-4|TRBD1|14
CASSTTGGELGYTF
>TRBV4-1|TRBD1|14
CASSQERQGYGYTF
>TRBV9|.|15
CASSVGGGVHQPQHF
>TRBV7-6|TRBD2|16
CASSSTGTSGYNEQFF
>TRBV5-1|.|14
CASSLTTGNYGYTF
>TRBV7-2|.|14
CASSSLGVTGGYTF
>TRBV18|.|15
CASSPPRAGPDTQYF
>TRBV30|TRBD1|15
CAWSAGQGAYNEQFF
>TRBV27|.|15
CASSCPGIVNEKLFF
>TRBV5-1|.|13
CASNTGGTYEQYF
>TRBV5-1|.|14
CASSLLGGNYGYTF
>TRBV2|TRBD1|14
CASSVDRALSPLHF
>TRBV10-2|.|13
CASSFKGDQPQHF
>TRBV5-1|.|15
CASSLGEFSTDTQYF
>TRBV14|TRBD2|17
CASSLRLAGFSYNEQFF
>TRBV11-2|TRBD1|17
CASSIDRGYDTDTEAFF
>TRBV9|TRBD1|14
CASSLTGGGNTIYF
>TRBV5-1|.|15
CASSFNSDPGETQYF
>TRBV27|TRBD1|14
CATKGALANEKLFF
>TRBV7-9|.|15
CASSYPGKGGQPQHF
>TRBV14|.|14
CASSRTVVNEGQFF
>TRBV19|.|16
CASSTSGKATNEKLFF
>TRBV6-1|.|14
CASSGKVLAYEQYF
>TRBV28|.|15
CASSLYSSGANVLTF
>TRBV5-1|TRBD1|14
CASSENDRGYGYTF